This is a list of T cell receptor beta chains from one sample in a study of neurological immune-mediated disorders. TCRdb called the 5' RACE reads again in MiXCR, with one record for every CDR3 protein. The data contain tens of thousands of distinct CDR3 sequences, 3.5% to 5% of them singletons. The sequenced sample was PBMCs. These receptors were obtained from a man aged 25-45 years with multiple sclerosis. Both conserved end residues are part of each CDR3. The order of the fields is V gene, CDR3 length, clone size, J gene, D gene, CDR3 protein, CDR3 DNA. D genes are given only for firm matches. Expanded clones get a size class; other rows say once, few or many, or leave the size out.

v_gene: TRBV5-1; len: 14; abundance: few; j_gene: TRBJ2-3; d_gene: NA; CDR3aa: CASSDPAVTDTQYF; CDR3nt: TGCGCCAGCAGCGATCCTGCCGTCACAGATACGCAGTATTTT
v_gene: TRBV6-6; len: 12; abundance: many; j_gene: TRBJ1-1; d_gene: NA; CDR3aa: CASSGANTEAFF; CDR3nt: TGTGCCAGCAGCGGGGCGAACACTGAAGCTTTCTTT
v_gene: TRBV2; len: 13; abundance: medium-sized; j_gene: TRBJ1-2; d_gene: NA; CDR3aa: CARTGTGSNGYTF; CDR3nt: TGTGCCAGAACCGGCACGGGATCGAATGGCTACACCTTC
v_gene: TRBV6-2/TRBV6-3; len: 12; abundance: many; j_gene: TRBJ2-5; d_gene: NA; CDR3aa: CASRTRVETQYF; CDR3nt: TGTGCCAGCAGGACTAGGGTGGAGACCCAGTACTTC
v_gene: TRBV6-5; len: 14; abundance: many; j_gene: TRBJ2-1; d_gene: TRBD1; CDR3aa: CASSSRTGFNEQFF; CDR3nt: TGTGCCAGCAGTTCCAGGACAGGGTTCAATGAGCAGTTCTTC
v_gene: TRBV14; len: 16; abundance: few; j_gene: TRBJ1-1; d_gene: TRBD1; CDR3aa: CASSQDKGQVNTEAFF; CDR3nt: TGTGCCAGCAGCCAAGATAAGGGACAGGTGAACACTGAAGCTTTCTTT
v_gene: TRBV10-3; len: 15; abundance: many; j_gene: TRBJ1-6; d_gene: TRBD1; CDR3aa: CAISGSGQVDSPLHF; CDR3nt: TGTGCCATCAGTGGATCGGGACAGGTGGACTCACCCCTCCACTTT
v_gene: TRBV20-1; len: 15; abundance: NA; j_gene: TRBJ2-1; d_gene: TRBD2; CDR3aa: CSARDSGGSYNEQFF; CDR3nt: TGCAGTGCTAGAGACAGCGGGGGGTCTTACAATGAGCAGTTCTTC
v_gene: TRBV5-1; len: 19; abundance: many; j_gene: TRBJ2-3; d_gene: TRBD2; CDR3aa: CASSLVPRLAGGTTDTQYF; CDR3nt: TGCGCCAGCAGCTTGGTCCCCAGACTAGCGGGGGGAACAACAGATACGCAGTATTTT
v_gene: TRBV21-1; len: 15; abundance: many; j_gene: TRBJ1-2; d_gene: NA; CDR3aa: CASSKGSTGDYGYTF; CDR3nt: TGTGCCAGCAGCAAAGGGTCTACAGGGGACTATGGCTACACCTTC
v_gene: TRBV2; len: 16; abundance: many; j_gene: TRBJ2-2; d_gene: NA; CDR3aa: CASSETGRQDTGELFF; CDR3nt: TGTGCCAGCAGTGAGACCGGACGTCAGGACACCGGGGAGCTGTTTTTT
v_gene: TRBV5-5; len: 15; abundance: few; j_gene: TRBJ1-2; d_gene: NA; CDR3aa: CASSPSGAPPEGYTF; CDR3nt: TGTGCCAGCAGCCCCTCAGGGGCCCCGCCAGAGGGCTACACCTTC
v_gene: TRBV3-1; len: 13; abundance: many; j_gene: TRBJ1-5; d_gene: NA; CDR3aa: CASSARMDQPQHF; CDR3nt: TGTGCCAGCAGCGCCCGTATGGACCAGCCCCAGCATTTT
v_gene: TRBV4-1; len: 16; abundance: many; j_gene: TRBJ2-2; d_gene: NA; CDR3aa: CASSPRAARNTGELFF; CDR3nt: TGCGCCAGCAGCCCCCGAGCAGCGAGGAACACCGGGGAGCTGTTTTTT
v_gene: TRBV20-1; len: 13; abundance: many; j_gene: TRBJ1-5; d_gene: NA; CDR3aa: CSARRQGNQPQHF; CDR3nt: TGCAGTGCTAGGAGGCAGGGGAATCAGCCCCAGCATTTT
v_gene: TRBV7-2; len: 17; abundance: few; j_gene: TRBJ1-6; d_gene: NA; CDR3aa: CASRKDPSVRTYSPLNF; CDR3nt: TGTGCCAGCAGAAAAGACCCCTCAGTAAGAACTTATTCACCCCTCAACTTT
v_gene: TRBV25-1; len: 13; abundance: many; j_gene: TRBJ2-7; d_gene: TRBD1; CDR3aa: CASRGQGPYEQYF; CDR3nt: TGTGCCAGCAGGGGACAGGGACCCTACGAGCAGTACTTC
v_gene: TRBV25-1; len: 15; abundance: few; j_gene: TRBJ1-5; d_gene: NA; CDR3aa: CASILVRASNQPQHF; CDR3nt: TGTGCCAGCATCCTGGTTAGGGCTAGCAATCAGCCCCAGCATTTT
v_gene: TRBV20-1; len: 12; abundance: many; j_gene: TRBJ2-7; d_gene: NA; CDR3aa: CSARDERREQYF; CDR3nt: TGCAGTGCTAGAGATGAGAGGAGAGAACAGTACTTC
v_gene: TRBV11-2; len: 16; abundance: few; j_gene: TRBJ2-1; d_gene: NA; CDR3aa: CASSSLRGGVYNEQFF; CDR3nt: TGTGCCAGCAGCTCCCTTAGAGGTGGCGTCTACAATGAGCAGTTCTTC
v_gene: TRBV20-1; len: 15; abundance: NA; j_gene: TRBJ1-1; d_gene: TRBD1; CDR3aa: CSARDGDSKNTEAFF; CDR3nt: TGCAGTGCTAGAGATGGGGACAGTAAGAACACTGAAGCTTTCTTT
v_gene: TRBV20-1; len: 13; abundance: many; j_gene: TRBJ1-2; d_gene: TRBD1; CDR3aa: CSANRQGLDGYTF; CDR3nt: TGCAGTGCCAATAGACAGGGGTTGGATGGCTACACCTTC
v_gene: TRBV5-1; len: 14; abundance: many; j_gene: TRBJ1-4; d_gene: NA; CDR3aa: CASSPGRPNEKLFF; CDR3nt: TGCGCCAGCAGCCCGGGACGGCCTAATGAAAAACTGTTTTTT
v_gene: TRBV5-1; len: 18; abundance: many; j_gene: TRBJ2-1; d_gene: TRBD1; CDR3aa: CASSLSKIPGQTYNEQFF; CDR3nt: TGCGCCAGCAGCTTGTCCAAGATACCGGGACAGACGTACAATGAGCAGTTCTTC
v_gene: TRBV7-8; len: 14; abundance: many; j_gene: TRBJ1-1; d_gene: TRBD1; CDR3aa: CASGRGQGIPEAFF; CDR3nt: TGTGCCAGCGGACGAGGACAGGGGATCCCTGAAGCTTTCTTT
v_gene: TRBV4-1; len: 15; abundance: many; j_gene: TRBJ1-3; d_gene: NA; CDR3aa: CASSQEARSGNTIYF; CDR3nt: TGCGCCAGCAGCCAAGAGGCCCGCTCTGGAAACACCATATATTTT
v_gene: TRBV7-8; len: 14; abundance: many; j_gene: TRBJ1-1; d_gene: TRBD1; CDR3aa: CASSETGGRTEAFF; CDR3nt: TGTGCCAGCAGCGAAACAGGGGGACGGACTGAAGCTTTCTTT
v_gene: TRBV18; len: 15; abundance: NA; j_gene: TRBJ1-1; d_gene: TRBD1; CDR3aa: CASSPRGQGHTEAFF; CDR3nt: TGTGCCAGCTCACCCCGTGGACAGGGCCACACTGAAGCTTTCTTT
v_gene: TRBV25-1; len: 11; abundance: many; j_gene: TRBJ1-2; d_gene: NA; CDR3aa: CASRERGGYTF; CDR3nt: TGTGCCAGCCGTGAAAGGGGGGGCTACACCTTC
v_gene: TRBV20-1; len: 12; abundance: many; j_gene: TRBJ1-2; d_gene: NA; CDR3aa: CSARSRVNGYTF; CDR3nt: TGCAGTGCTAGATCCAGGGTGAATGGCTACACCTTC
v_gene: TRBV5-1; len: 13; abundance: NA; j_gene: TRBJ1-1; d_gene: NA; CDR3aa: CASSYAANTEAFF; CDR3nt: TGCGCCAGCAGCTACGCAGCGAACACTGAAGCTTTCTTT
v_gene: TRBV5-1; len: 14; abundance: few; j_gene: TRBJ1-1; d_gene: NA; CDR3aa: CASSTGGLNTEAFF; CDR3nt: TGCGCCAGCAGTACCGGGGGCCTGAACACTGAAGCTTTCTTT
v_gene: TRBV24-1; len: 12; abundance: many; j_gene: TRBJ2-3; d_gene: NA; CDR3aa: CATSGNTDTQYF; CDR3nt: TGTGCCACCAGTGGGAACACAGATACGCAGTATTTT
v_gene: TRBV4-2; len: 14; abundance: many; j_gene: TRBJ1-6; d_gene: NA; CDR3aa: CASTELDRTAPLHF; CDR3nt: TGTGCCAGCACCGAACTCGACAGGACGGCACCCCTCCACTTT
v_gene: TRBV20-1; len: 14; abundance: many; j_gene: TRBJ2-3; d_gene: TRBD2; CDR3aa: CSANGLAYTDTQYF; CDR3nt: TGCAGTGCTAACGGACTAGCCTACACAGATACGCAGTATTTT
v_gene: TRBV10-3; len: 15; abundance: many; j_gene: TRBJ2-3; d_gene: NA; CDR3aa: CAISDPGHSTDTQYF; CDR3nt: TGTGCCATCAGTGACCCGGGACACAGCACAGATACGCAGTATTTT
v_gene: TRBV5-1; len: 14; abundance: many; j_gene: TRBJ2-7; d_gene: NA; CDR3aa: CASSIGTYSYEQYF; CDR3nt: TGCGCCAGCAGCATCGGGACATATTCCTACGAGCAGTACTTC
v_gene: TRBV10-3; len: 14; abundance: few; j_gene: TRBJ2-1; d_gene: TRBD2; CDR3aa: CAISVTSGANEQFF; CDR3nt: TGTGCCATCAGTGTGACTAGCGGGGCGAATGAGCAGTTCTTC
v_gene: TRBV5-1; len: 17; abundance: many; j_gene: TRBJ2-7; d_gene: TRBD1; CDR3aa: CASSLGHRGRLMSEQYF; CDR3nt: TGCGCCAGCAGCTTGGGACACAGGGGGCGCTTAATGAGCGAGCAGTACTTC
v_gene: TRBV4-1; len: 16; abundance: many; j_gene: TRBJ2-6; d_gene: NA; CDR3aa: CASSQTVATGANVLTF; CDR3nt: TGCGCCAGCAGCCAAACGGTGGCGACGGGGGCCAACGTCCTGACTTTC
v_gene: TRBV2; len: 12; abundance: few; j_gene: TRBJ1-1; d_gene: NA; CDR3aa: CASSLREGGAFF; CDR3nt: TGTGCCAGCAGTCTCAGGGAAGGGGGAGCTTTCTTT
v_gene: TRBV3-1; len: 14; abundance: many; j_gene: TRBJ1-1; d_gene: NA; CDR3aa: CASSQDGYATEAFF; CDR3nt: TGTGCCAGCAGCCAAGACGGGTACGCCACTGAAGCTTTCTTT